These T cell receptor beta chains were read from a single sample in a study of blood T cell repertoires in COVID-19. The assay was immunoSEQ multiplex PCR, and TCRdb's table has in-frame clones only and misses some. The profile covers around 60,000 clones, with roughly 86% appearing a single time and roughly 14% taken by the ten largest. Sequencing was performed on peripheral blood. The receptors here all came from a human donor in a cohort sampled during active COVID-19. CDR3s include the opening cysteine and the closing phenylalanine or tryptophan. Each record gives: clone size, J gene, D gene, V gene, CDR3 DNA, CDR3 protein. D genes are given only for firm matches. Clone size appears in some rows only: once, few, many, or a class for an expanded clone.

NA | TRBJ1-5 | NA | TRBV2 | TGTGCCAGCAGTGAAACGGGCAGGGGCACCGTTCAGCCCCAGCATTTT | CASSETGRGTVQPQHF
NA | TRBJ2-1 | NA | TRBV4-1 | TGCGCCAGCAGCCCCCTAGGGGTTACCTACAATGAGCAGTTCTTC | CASSPLGVTYNEQFF
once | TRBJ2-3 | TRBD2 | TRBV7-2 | TGTGCCAGCAGCAGAGCGGGGGCCACAGATACGCAGTATTTT | CASSRAGATDTQYF
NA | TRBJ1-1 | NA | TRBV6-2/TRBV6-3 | TGTGCCAGCAGCATACAGGGATGGGCAAGCAGTGAAGCTTTCTTT | CASSIQGWASSEAFF
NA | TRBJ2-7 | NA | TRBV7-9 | TGTGCCGCCGGGGACAACCGGATGCGCGAGCAGTACTTC | CAAGDNRMREQYF
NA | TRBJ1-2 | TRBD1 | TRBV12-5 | TGTGCTAGTGGTTTCATAGACAGGGGCGGCTACACCTTC | CASGFIDRGGYTF
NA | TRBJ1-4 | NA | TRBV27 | TGTGCCAGCAGTAACAGACCAGGTACGGAGTTTTTT | CASSNRPGTEFF
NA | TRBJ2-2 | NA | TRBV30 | TGTGCCTGGAGTAGAGGGTTCGGTACCGGGGAGCTGTTTTTT | CAWSRGFGTGELFF
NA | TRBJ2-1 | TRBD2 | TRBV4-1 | TGCGCCAGCAGCCAAGATTTCCTTAGCGGGAGCGGGCAGTTCTTC | CASSQDFLSGSGQFF
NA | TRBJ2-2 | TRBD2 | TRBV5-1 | TGCGCCAGCAGCTCAAGACTAGCCGGCGCCGGGGAGCTGTTTTTT | CASSSRLAGAGELFF
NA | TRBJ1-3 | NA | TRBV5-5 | TGTGCCAGCAGCCTACTGCGCTCTGGAAACACCATATATTTT | CASSLLRSGNTIYF
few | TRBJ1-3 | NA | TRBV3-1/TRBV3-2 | TGTGCCAGCAAACAGTCGGGGGCTGGAAACACCATATATTTT | CASKQSGAGNTIYF
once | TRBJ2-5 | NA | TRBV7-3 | TGTGCCAGCAGCTGGCAGGGCGCCATACAAGAGACCCAGTACTTC | CASSWQGAIQETQYF
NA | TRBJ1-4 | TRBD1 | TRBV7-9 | TGTGCCAGCAGCCCGCGACAGGGGTTCATCAATGAAAAACTGTTTTTT | CASSPRQGFINEKLFF
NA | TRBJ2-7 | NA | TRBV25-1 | TGTGCCAGCAGTTCGGGGTACGAGCAGTACTTC | CASSSGYEQYF
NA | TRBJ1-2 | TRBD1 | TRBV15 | TGTGCCACCAGCAGTCTACAGGGGGCCCCCTTTGGAGGCTACACCTTC | CATSSLQGAPFGGYTF
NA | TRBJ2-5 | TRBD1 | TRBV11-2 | TGTGCCAGCAGCTCGGACAGGGGGGAGACCCAGTACTTC | CASSSDRGETQYF
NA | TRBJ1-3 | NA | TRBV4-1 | TGCGCCAGCAGCCACCCCGGCAGGGCGAACACCATATATTTT | CASSHPGRANTIYF
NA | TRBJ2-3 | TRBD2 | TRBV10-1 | TGCGCCAGCAGTGATCCGGGACTAGCGGGATCCACAGATACGCAGTATTTT | CASSDPGLAGSTDTQYF
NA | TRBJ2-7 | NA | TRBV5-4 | TGTGCCAGCAGCTTGTACACAAACTACGAGCAGTACTTC | CASSLYTNYEQYF
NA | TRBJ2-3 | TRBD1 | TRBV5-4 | TGTGCCAGCAGCTTCGGGACAGCCACCACAGATACGCAGTATTTT | CASSFGTATTDTQYF
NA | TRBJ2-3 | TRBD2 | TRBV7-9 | TGTGCCAGCAGCTTAGTTGGACTAGCGGACACAGATACGCAGTATTTT | CASSLVGLADTDTQYF
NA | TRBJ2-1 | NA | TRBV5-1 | TGCGCCAGCAGCCAGGACGGGGTGGGGCAGTTCTTC | CASSQDGVGQFF
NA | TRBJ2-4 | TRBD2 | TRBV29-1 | TGCAGCGTTGAATCGGGCGGGAGACATTTTTCAATTCAGTACTTC | CSVESGGRHFSIQYF
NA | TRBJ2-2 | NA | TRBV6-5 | TGTGCCAGCAGTCCCGGGACACCGAACACCGGGGAGCTGTTTTTT | CASSPGTPNTGELFF
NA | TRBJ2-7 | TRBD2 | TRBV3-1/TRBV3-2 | TGTGCCACCGGGGCTAGCGGGAGTAGGCAGTACTTC | CATGASGSRQYF
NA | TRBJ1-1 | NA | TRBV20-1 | TGCAGTGCTAGTCCGGGACACCTTAACACTGAAGCTTTCTTT | CSASPGHLNTEAFF
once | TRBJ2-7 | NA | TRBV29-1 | TGCAGCGTCCAGGCCCTATCCTACGAGCAGTACTTC | CSVQALSYEQYF
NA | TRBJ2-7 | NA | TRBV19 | TGTGCCAGTAGTCGCGACGGGACACTAGGGTACGAGCAGTACTTC | CASSRDGTLGYEQYF
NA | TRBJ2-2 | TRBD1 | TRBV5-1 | TGCGCCAGCAGAACAGGGGTTCTAGGGGAGCTGTTTTTT | CASRTGVLGELFF
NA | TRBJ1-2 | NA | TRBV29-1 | TGCAGCGTACCCGTCGGGGGGGCGAGTAACTATGGCTACACCTTC | CSVPVGGASNYGYTF
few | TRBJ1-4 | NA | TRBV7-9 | TGTGCCAGCAGCTTAAATAGCAGGGGAAGAGCTAATGAAAAACTGTTTTTT | CASSLNSRGRANEKLFF
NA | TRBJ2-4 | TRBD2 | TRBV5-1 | TGCGCCAGCAGCTTGGCCGGGACGACTAGCGGGAGTAACATTCAGTACTTC | CASSLAGTTSGSNIQYF
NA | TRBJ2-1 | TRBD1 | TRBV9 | TGTGCCAGCAGCCCACGACCGGGACAGGGGGCCCATGAGCAGTTCTTC | CASSPRPGQGAHEQFF
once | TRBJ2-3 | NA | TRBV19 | TGTGCCAGTAGAGAATCTAGCTTCGGAACAGATACGCAGTATTTT | CASRESSFGTDTQYF
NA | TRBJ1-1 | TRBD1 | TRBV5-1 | TGCGCCAGCAGCTTGGGGGACAGGGCCAACACTGAAGCTTTCTTT | CASSLGDRANTEAFF
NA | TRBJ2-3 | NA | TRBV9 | TGTGCCAGCAGCGTAGAGGGCAGGGGCACAGATACGCAGTATTTT | CASSVEGRGTDTQYF
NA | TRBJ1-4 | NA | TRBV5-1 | TGCGCCAGCAGCCTACCGGGAGCCAATAATGAAAAACTGTTTTTT | CASSLPGANNEKLFF
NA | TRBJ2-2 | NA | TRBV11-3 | TGTGCCTCCAGCCTAATGCGGGGAAGGGCCGGGGAGCTGTTTTTT | CASSLMRGRAGELFF
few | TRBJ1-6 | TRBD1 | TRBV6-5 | TGTGCCAGCAGCTCGGACAGGGGGCTTTCACCCCTCCACTTT | CASSSDRGLSPLHF
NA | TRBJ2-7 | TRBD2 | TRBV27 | TGTGCCAGCAGTTTCCGGACTAGCGGGAAATCCTACGAGCAGTACTTC | CASSFRTSGKSYEQYF
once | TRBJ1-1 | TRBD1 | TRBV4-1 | TGCGCCAGCAGCCAAGGCACGGGACAGGGGTCCACTGAAGCTTTCTTT | CASSQGTGQGSTEAFF
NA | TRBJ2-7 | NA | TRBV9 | TGTGCCAGCAGCGGGGGGGACAGCGCCTATGTAATGTACTTC | CASSGGDSAYVMYF
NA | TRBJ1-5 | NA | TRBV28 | TGTGCCAGCAGGCGAGGTAGCAATCAGCCCCAGCATTTT | CASRRGSNQPQHF
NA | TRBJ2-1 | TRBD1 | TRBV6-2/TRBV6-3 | TGTGCCAGCAGTGACTTGGACAGGTCGAAGCAGTTCTTC | CASSDLDRSKQFF
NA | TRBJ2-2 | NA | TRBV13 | TGTGCCAGCAGCCCCCGACTTGGCACCGGGGAGCTGTTTTTT | CASSPRLGTGELFF